A single sample is the source of the 3 T cell receptor beta chains below, sequenced in a study of neurological immune-mediated disorders. From the 5' RACE reads, TCRdb called clonotypes with MiXCR, one entry per CDR3 protein. The data hold approximately 130,000 distinct CDR3 sequences, with roughly 3.1% observed a single time. Material: PBMCs. All receptors come from a woman under 40 with multiple sclerosis.

Of note for this clonotype: A much larger clone lies a single base off, so this may be a read error. The V call is TRBV5-5, the J call TRBJ1-1; D not certain. The CDR3 spans 14 residues. Germline loops: CDR1 SGHKS, CDR2 YYEKEE (reference sequence). Between the trimmed V and J ends, which lost 6 bases and 1 base, there was a span of 13 bases. For the CDR3, the DNA is TGTGCCAGCAACCTTTCATTTGAGAACACTGAAGCTTTCTTT. The encoded protein is CASNLSFENTEAFF.

This clonotype was detected ten times or more. The chain recombines TRBV20-1 with TRBJ2-7; D possibly uses TRBD1 or TRBD2 (5 bases each). Trimming stripped 4 bases from V and 3 bases from J, with 13 bases between. In germline, CDR1 is DFQATT, CDR2 SNEGSKA (reference sequence). CDR3 length: 13 residues. The DNA for the CDR3 is TGCAGTGCTAAGGGGCTAGCTGGCTACGAGCAGTACTTC. Its protein product is CSAKGLAGYEQYF.

This clonotype was found many times. CDR3 bases: TGTGCCTGGAGTACTAACTATGGCTACACCTTC. Protein sequence: CAWSTNYGYTF. J is TRBJ1-2 and V is TRBV30; unclear D gene. Trimming stripped 2 bases from V and 0 bases from J, with 1 base between. The germline V gene has CDR1 GTSNPN and CDR2 SVGIG (reference sequence). This CDR3 has 11 residues. The complete variable domain, with remaining parts taken from reference TRBV30 and TRBJ1-2, reads SQTIHQWPATLVQPVGSPLSLECTVEGTSNPNLYWYRQAAGRGLQLLFYSVGIGQISSEVPQNLSASRPQDRQFILSSKKLLLSDSGFYLCAWSTNYGYTFGSGTRLTVV.